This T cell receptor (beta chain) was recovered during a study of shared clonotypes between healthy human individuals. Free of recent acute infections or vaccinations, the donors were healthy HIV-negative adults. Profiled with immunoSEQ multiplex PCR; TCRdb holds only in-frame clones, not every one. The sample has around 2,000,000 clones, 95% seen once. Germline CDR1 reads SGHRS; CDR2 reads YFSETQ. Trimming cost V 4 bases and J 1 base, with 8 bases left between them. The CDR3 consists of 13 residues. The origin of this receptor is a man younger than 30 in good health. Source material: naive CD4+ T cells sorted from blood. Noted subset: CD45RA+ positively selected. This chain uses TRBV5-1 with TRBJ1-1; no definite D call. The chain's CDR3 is CASSTDKNTEAFF. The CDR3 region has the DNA TGCGCCAGCAGCACCGACAAGAACACTGAAGCTTTCTTT.